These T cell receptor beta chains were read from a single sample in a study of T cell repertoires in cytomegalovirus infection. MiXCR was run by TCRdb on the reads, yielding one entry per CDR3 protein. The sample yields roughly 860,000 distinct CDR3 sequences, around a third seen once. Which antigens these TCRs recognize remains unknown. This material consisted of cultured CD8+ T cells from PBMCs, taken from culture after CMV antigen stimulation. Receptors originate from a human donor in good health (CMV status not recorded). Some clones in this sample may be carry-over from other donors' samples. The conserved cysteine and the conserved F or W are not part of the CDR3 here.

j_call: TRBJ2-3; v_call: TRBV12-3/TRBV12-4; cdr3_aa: ASTRTDTQY
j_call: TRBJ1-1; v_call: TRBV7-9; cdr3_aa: ASSRSRPGGANTEAF
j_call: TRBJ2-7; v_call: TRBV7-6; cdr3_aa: ASSQSPNTYEQY
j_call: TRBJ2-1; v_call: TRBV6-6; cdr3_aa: ASSYSKSGSGGLNEQF
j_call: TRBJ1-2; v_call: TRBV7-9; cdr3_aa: ASSLDVT
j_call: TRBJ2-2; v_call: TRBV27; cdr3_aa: ASSKQGAYIGELF
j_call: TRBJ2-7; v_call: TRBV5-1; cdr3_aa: ASTTGAHGEQY
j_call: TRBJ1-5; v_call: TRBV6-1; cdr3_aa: ASRLDLNQPQH
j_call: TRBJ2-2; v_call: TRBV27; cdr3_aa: ASQRGTGELF
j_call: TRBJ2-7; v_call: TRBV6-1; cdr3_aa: ASSGPTGNPTYEQY
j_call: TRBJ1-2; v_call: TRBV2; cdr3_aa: ASSGRTGPGGSNGYT
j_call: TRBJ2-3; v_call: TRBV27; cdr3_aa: ASSQRVDTQY
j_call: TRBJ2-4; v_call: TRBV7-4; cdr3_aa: ASSPDGADIQY
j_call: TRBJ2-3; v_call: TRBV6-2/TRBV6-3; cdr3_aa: ASSYLLGIDDTQY
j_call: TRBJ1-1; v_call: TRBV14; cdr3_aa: ASSQYRDPEAF
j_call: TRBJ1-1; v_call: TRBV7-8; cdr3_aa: ASSPTGQTEAF
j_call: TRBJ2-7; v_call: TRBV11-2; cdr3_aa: ASSHTPYEQY
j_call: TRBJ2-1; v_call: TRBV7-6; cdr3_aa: ASSLMKGGDNEQF
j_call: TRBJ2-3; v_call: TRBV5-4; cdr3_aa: ASSFDGRGDTQY
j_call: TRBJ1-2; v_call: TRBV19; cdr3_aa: ASSRTNGYT
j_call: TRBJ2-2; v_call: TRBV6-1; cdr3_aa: ASSYYSEGIVFTGELF
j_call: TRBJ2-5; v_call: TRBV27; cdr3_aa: ASSPRGGSQETQY
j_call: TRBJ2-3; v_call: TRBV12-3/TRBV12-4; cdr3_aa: ASSKLGGSKDTQY
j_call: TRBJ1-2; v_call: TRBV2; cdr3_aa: ATPESVGYT
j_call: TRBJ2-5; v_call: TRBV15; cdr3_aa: ATTGGETGVSETQY
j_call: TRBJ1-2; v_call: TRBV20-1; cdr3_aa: SARETLAGYYT
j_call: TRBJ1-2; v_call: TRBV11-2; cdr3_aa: ASSRDQGLEYGYT
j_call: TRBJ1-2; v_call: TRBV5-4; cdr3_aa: ASSFFGAAGYT
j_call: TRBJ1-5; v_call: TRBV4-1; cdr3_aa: ASSQGQSNQPQH
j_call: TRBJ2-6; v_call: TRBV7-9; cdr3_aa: ASSPLPSGANVLT
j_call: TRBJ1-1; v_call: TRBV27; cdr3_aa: ASSSGQGVKTEAF
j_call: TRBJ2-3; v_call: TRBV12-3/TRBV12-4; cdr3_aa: ASTPSGGTDTQY
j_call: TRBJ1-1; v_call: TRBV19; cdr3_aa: ASSIDPGFTEAF
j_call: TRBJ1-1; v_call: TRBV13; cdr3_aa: ASKRGPLGTEAF
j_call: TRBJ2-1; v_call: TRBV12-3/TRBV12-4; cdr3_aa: ASSWGTGSPGDEQF
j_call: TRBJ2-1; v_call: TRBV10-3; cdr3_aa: ATLGTDYNEQF
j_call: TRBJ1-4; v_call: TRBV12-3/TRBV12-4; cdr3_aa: ASGFVAGEGEKLF
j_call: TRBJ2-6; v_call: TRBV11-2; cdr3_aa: ASSVDGFSGANVLT
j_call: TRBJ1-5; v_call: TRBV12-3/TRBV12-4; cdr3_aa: ASSLALSQPQH
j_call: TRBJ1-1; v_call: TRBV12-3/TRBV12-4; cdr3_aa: ASSLSVVDTEAF
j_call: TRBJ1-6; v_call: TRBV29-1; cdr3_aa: SVLADENSPLH
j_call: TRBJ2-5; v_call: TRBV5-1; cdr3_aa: ASSLVGLNTETQY
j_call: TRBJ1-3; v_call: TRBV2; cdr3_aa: ASSNDISSGNTIY
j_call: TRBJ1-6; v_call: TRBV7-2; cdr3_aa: ASRNTDRGLDRNSPLH
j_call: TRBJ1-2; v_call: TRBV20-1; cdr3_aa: SASSSADYGYT
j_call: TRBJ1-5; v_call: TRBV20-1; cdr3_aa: SARNRGGQPQH
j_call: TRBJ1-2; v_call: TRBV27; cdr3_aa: ASSFRGGGEISGYT
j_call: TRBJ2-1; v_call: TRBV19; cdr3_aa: ATVGAGQQF